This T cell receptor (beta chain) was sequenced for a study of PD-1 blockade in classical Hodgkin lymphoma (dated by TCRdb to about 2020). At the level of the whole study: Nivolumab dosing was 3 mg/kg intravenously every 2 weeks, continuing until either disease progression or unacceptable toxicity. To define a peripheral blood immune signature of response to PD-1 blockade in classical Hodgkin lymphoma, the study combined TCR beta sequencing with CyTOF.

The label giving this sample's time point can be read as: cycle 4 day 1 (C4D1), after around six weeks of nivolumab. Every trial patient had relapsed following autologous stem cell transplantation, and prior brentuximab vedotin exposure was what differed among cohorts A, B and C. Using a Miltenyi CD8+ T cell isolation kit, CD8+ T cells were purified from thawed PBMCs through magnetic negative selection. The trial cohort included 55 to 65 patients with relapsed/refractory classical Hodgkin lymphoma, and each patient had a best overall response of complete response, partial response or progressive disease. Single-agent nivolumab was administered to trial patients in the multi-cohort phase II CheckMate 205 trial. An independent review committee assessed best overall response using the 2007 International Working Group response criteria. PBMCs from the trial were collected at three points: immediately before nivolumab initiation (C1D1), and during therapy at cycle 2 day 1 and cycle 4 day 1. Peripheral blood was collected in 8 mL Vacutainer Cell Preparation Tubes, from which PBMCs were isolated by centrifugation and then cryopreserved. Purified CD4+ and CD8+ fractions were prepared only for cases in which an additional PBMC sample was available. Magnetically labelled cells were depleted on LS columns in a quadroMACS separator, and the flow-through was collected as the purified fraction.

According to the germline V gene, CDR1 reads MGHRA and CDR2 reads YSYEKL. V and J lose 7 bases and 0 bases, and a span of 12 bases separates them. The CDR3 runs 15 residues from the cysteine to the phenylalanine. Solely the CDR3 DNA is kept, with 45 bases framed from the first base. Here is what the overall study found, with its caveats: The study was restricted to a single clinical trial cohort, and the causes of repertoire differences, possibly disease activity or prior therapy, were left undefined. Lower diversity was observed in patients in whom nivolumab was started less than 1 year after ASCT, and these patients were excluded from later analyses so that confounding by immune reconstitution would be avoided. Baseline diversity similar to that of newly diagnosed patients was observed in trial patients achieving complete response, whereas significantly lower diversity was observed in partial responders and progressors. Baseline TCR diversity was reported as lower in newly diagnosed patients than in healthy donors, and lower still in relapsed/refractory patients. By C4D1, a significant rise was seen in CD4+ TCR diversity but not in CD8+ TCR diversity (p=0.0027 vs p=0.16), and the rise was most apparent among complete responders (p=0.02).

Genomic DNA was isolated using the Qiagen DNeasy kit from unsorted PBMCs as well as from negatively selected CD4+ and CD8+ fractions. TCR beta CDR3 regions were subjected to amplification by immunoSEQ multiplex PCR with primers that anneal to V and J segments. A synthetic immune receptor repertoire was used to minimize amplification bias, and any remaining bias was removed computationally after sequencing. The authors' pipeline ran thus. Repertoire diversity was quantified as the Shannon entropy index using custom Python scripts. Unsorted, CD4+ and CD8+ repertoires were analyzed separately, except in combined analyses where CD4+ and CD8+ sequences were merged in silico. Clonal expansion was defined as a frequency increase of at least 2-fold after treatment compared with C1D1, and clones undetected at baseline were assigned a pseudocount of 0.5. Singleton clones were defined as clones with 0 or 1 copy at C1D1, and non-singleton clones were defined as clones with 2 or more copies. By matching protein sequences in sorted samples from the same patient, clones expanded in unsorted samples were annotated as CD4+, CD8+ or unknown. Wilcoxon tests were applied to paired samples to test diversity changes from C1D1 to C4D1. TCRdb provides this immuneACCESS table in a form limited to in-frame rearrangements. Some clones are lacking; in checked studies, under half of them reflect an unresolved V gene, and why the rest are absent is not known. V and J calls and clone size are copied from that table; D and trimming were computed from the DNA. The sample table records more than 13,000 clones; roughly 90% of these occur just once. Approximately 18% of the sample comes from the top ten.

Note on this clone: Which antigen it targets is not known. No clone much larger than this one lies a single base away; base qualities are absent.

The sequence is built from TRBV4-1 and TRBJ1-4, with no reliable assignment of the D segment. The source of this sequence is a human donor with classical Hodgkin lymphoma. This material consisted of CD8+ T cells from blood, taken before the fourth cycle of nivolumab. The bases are TGCGCCAGCACCGATACTTGGTCAACTAATGAAAAACTGTTTTTT. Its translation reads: CASTDTWSTNEKLFF.